The entry that follows covers one T cell receptor beta chain sequence. V shed 4 bases and J shed 0 bases, with 16 bases lying between them. Germline-derived CDR1 and CDR2 are SQVTM and ANQGSEA. The CDR3 has 16 residues. RNA amounts of roughly 0.5 to 1 ug underwent reverse transcription with random hexamers. The TCR beta CDR3 was amplified by immunoSEQ multiplex PCR across 54 Vbeta, 13 Jbeta. TCRdb independently ran MiXCR on the immunoSEQ multiplex PCR reads; one entry per CDR3 protein. The table has some 450,000 distinct CDR3 sequences, 75% to 90% seen once. The entry originates in a study of CD8 T cells in Susac syndrome. TCR beta sequencing was performed on blood CD8+ and CD4+ T cells. Relapsing-remitting disease, either stable or active, was present in the treatment-naive patients who were the multiple sclerosis controls. Negative isolation yielded the CD8+ and CD4+ T cells, while FACS enriched the TEMRA cells.

The J gene is TRBJ1-3, the V gene TRBV29-1; weak D call: TRBD1 (5 bases). Sequenced sample: CD8+ T cells from PBMCs. The source is a human donor with multiple sclerosis. The CDR3 DNA reads as TGCAGCGTTGTGGGGGGGGAGCCTCACTCTGGAAACACCATATATTTT. Translation: CSVVGGEPHSGNTIYF.